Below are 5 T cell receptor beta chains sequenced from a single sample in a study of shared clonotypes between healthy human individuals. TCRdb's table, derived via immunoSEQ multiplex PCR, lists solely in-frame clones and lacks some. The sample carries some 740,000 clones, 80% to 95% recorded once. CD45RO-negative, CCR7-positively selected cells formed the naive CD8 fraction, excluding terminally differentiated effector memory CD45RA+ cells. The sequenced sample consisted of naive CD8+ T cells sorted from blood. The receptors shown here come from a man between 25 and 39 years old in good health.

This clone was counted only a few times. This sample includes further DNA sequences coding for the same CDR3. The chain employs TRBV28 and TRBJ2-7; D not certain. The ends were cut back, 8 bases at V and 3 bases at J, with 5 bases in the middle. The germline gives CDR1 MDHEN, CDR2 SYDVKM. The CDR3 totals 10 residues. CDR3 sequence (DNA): TGTGCCAGCGGGGACTACGAGCAGTACTTC. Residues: CASGDYEQYF.

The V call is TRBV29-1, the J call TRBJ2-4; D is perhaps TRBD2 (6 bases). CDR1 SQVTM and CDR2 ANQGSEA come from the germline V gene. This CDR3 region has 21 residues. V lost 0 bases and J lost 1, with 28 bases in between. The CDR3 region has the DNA TGCAGCGTTGAAGAGCCCGCTCGACTAGGAACTTCAACTGGGGCCAAAAACATTCAGTACTTC. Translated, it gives CSVEEPARLGTSTGAKNIQYF. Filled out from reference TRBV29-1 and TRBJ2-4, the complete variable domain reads SAVISQKPSRDICQRGTSLTIQCQVDSQVTMMFWYRQQPGQSLTLIATANQGSEATYESGFVIDKFPISRPNLTFSTLTVSNMSPEDSSIYLCSVEEPARLGTSTGAKNIQYFGAGTRLSVL.

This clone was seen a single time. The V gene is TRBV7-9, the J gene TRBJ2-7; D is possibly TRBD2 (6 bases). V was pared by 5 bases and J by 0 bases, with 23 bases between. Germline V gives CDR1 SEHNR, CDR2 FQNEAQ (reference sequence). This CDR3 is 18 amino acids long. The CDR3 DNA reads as TGTGCCAGCAGCCCCACAAACGCCCACATGGGGGGCTCCTACGAGCAGTACTTC. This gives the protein CASSPTNAHMGGSYEQYF.

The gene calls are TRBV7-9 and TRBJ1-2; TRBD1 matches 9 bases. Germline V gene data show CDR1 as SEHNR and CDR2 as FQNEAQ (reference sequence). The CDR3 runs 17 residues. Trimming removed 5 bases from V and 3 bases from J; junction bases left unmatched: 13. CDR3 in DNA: TGTGCCAGCAGCCCTAGTCCCGGGACAGGGTTTGACTATGGCTACACCTTC. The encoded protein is CASSPSPGTGFDYGYTF.

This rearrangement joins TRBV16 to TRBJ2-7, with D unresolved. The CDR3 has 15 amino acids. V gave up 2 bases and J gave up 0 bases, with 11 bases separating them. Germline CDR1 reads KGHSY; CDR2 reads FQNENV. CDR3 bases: TGTGCCAGCAGCCAAGGGATCAGCGACTCCTACGAGCAGTACTTC. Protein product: CASSQGISDSYEQYF.